The 6 T cell receptor beta chains in this list originate from one sample, sequenced in a study of blood T cells in healthy people across ages. The use of a sample-barcoded 5' primer and a J-beta primer mix characterized a second PCR of 7 to 11 cycles. TCRdb fed the 5' RACE reads into MiXCR, producing one record per CDR3 protein. The sample shows about 1.4 million distinct CDR3 sequences, approximately 59% of them seen only once. The specimen sequenced was blood. The receptors here all came from a man between 18 and 29 years old in good health.

The chain couples TRBV6-6 to TRBJ2-5, with D unresolved. V was trimmed by 9 bases and J by 2 bases, leaving 13 bases between them. The CDR3 sequence is 13 residues long. The germline gives CDR1 MNHNY, CDR2 SVGAGI (reference sequence). This CDR3 reads CASQAVVQETQYF. The CDR3 bases are TGTGCCAGTCAGGCTGTAGTTCAAGAGACCCAGTACTTC.

Worth noting for this clonotype: The germline gene is not matched at one end of the junction; a read error may be the cause. The genes are TRBV7-9 and TRBJ1-1, with D unclear. The CDR3 covers 14 residues. CDR1 SEHNR and CDR2 FQNEAQ come from the germline V gene (reference sequence). CDR3 sequence reads: CALYAPGMNTEAFF. Here the CDR3 DNA reads TGCGCTTTGTACGCCCCCGGGATGAACACTGAAGCTTTCTTT.

The V call is TRBV10-1, the J call TRBJ2-5, with D possibly TRBD1 on 5 matching bases. V lost 3 bases and J 1 base, leaving 12 bases between the germline ends. The CDR3 has 15 residues. Germline V gene data show CDR1 as WNHNN and CDR2 as SYGVQD (reference sequence). The CDR3 loop reads CASSDQGIGQETQYF. The CDR3 DNA reads as TGCGCCAGCAGTGACCAGGGAATCGGCCAAGAGACCCAGTACTTC.

The chain employs TRBV29-1 and TRBJ2-1; 11 nucleotides agree with TRBD2. The CDR3 is 15 amino acids. CDR1 and CDR2 (germline): SQVTM, ANQGSEA. V lost 6 bases to trimming and J lost 2 bases; unmatched junction nucleotides: 6. CDR3 residues: CSVAGTSGPYNEQFF. The CDR3 DNA reads TGCAGCGTCGCCGGGACTAGCGGACCCTACAATGAGCAGTTCTTC.

The rearrangement uses TRBV12-3 or TRBV12-4 and TRBJ2-1; no clear D gene. Between the trimmed V and J ends, which lost 10 bases and 5 bases, there was a span of 15 bases. The CDR3 sequence is 13 residues long. DNA of the CDR3: TGTGCCACTGAGAAGGCAGTTAACAATGAGCAGTTCTTC. It encodes CATEKAVNNEQFF.

CDR3 region: CASSRQLVNYGYTF. DNA of the CDR3: TGTGCCAGCAGCCGACAGCTTGTCAACTATGGCTACACCTTC. The chain has TRBV3-1 and TRBJ1-2; D is perhaps TRBD1 (5 bases). Germline CDR1 and CDR2: LGHDT and YNNKEL (reference sequence). The CDR3 loop spans 14 amino acids. Trimming pared 4 bases from V and 2 bases from J, leaving 11 bases between. Combining the CDR3 with reference TRBV3-1 and TRBJ1-2 gives the whole variable domain DTAVSQTPKYLVTQMGNDKSIKCEQNLGHDTMYWYKQDSKKFLKIMFSYNNKELIINETVPNRFSPKSPDKAHLNLHINSLELGDSAVYFCASSRQLVNYGYTFGSGTRLTVV.